This TCR beta chain is drawn from a study of human T cells and chemical hapten exposure. About the study: Donors were sensitized with 2% DPC on the upper inner arm.

Time point here: patch test 3, about 24 weeks after DPC sensitization. As to treatment: therapeutic diphenylcyclopropenone sensitization with weekly scalp DPC. Researchers extracted total RNA from unfractionated whole blood. This clonotype was seen a handful of times. This CDR3 comprises 14 residues. Germline CDR1 reads SQVTM; CDR2 reads ANQGSEA. V shed 7 bases, J shed 2 bases, and the junction held 6 bases outside the gene matches. For the library, individual cDNA molecules each received unique molecular identifiers. Via MiXCR, TCRdb re-called the RACE reads, giving one row per CDR3 protein. The table includes some 38,000 distinct CDR3 sequences, more than 8% detected once.

The receptor's source is a man in his fifties with alopecia areata. Some clones in this sample may be carry-over from other donors' samples. The sequencing here drew on whole blood, taken in connection with sensitization to the hapten diphenylcyclopropenone (DPC). This chain joins TRBV29-1 and TRBJ2-7; 12 nucleotides align to TRBD2. CDR3 sequence: CSAAPSGRAYEQYF. The CDR3 coding sequence is TGCAGCGCAGCGCCTAGCGGGAGGGCCTACGAGCAGTACTTC.